The 10 T cell receptor beta chains below come from one sample, sequenced in a study of cytomegalovirus exposure and HLA in healthy donors. Researchers ran the PCR with 60 Vbeta and 13 Jbeta primers. Produced via immunoSEQ multiplex PCR; TCRdb's table is partial and in-frame only. The repertoire holds 150,000 to 200,000 clones, with just over 75% as singletons. What was sequenced was PBMCs. These receptors originate from a woman between 35 and 50 years old in good health and CMV-seronegative.

The chain employs TRBV5-6 and TRBJ1-2; D is uncertain. The CDR3 loop spans 13 amino acids. Trimming cost V 0 bases and J 5 bases, with 8 bases left between them. Germline V gene data show CDR1 as SGHDT and CDR2 as YYEEEE. The chain's CDR3 is CASSLAEKYGYTF. CDR3 coding DNA: TGTGCCAGCAGCTTGGCCGAGAAATATGGCTACACCTTC.

The rearrangement uses TRBV18 and TRBJ2-7; TRBD2 agrees at 11 bases. The CDR3 runs to 14 residues. Looked up from germline, CDR1 is KGHSH and CDR2 is LQKENI. The J segment lost 5 bases and the V segment lost 3 bases, leaving 3 bases of the junction unmatched. CDR3 protein: CASSPEGLADEQYF. CDR3 DNA sequence: TGTGCCAGCTCACCGGAGGGACTAGCGGACGAGCAGTACTTC.

The rearrangement links TRBV6-6 to TRBJ1-1; 10 bases line up with TRBD1. Germline V gives CDR1 MNHNY, CDR2 SVGAGI (reference sequence). Losses at the gene ends were 2 bases for V and 4 bases for J; bases not matched to a gene: 1. This CDR3 spans 14 amino acids. CDR3 sequence (DNA): TGTGCCAGCAGTTACAGGACAGGGGGCACTGAAGCTTTCTTT. Its protein is CASSYRTGGTEAFF.

The rearrangement links TRBV6-6 to TRBJ2-2; 7 bases fit TRBD1. This CDR3 has 13 amino acids. The trim removed 6 bases at V and 7 bases at J, leaving 5 bases unmatched. The germline V gene encodes CDR1 MNHNY and CDR2 SVGAGI (reference sequence). CDR3 protein: CASSLGQVGELFF. In nucleotides, the CDR3 is TGTGCCAGCAGCCTTGGACAGGTCGGGGAGCTGTTTTTT.

The gene calls are TRBV2 and TRBJ2-5; 10 nucleotides match TRBD1. The CDR3 extends over 14 amino acids. J was trimmed by 4 bases and V by 6 bases; bases with no gene match: 5. In germline, CDR1 is SNHLY, CDR2 FYNNEI. The chain's CDR3 is CASSTGQGGETQYF. CDR3 sequence (DNA): TGTGCCAGCAGCACTGGACAGGGGGGAGAGACCCAGTACTTC.

This chain links TRBV25-1 with TRBJ1-1; TRBD1 matches at 8 bases. V lost 8 bases, J lost 9 bases, and 8 bases stayed unmatched. The length of the CDR3 is 12 residues. The V gene's germline CDR1 is MGHDK and CDR2 SYGVNS. The CDR3: CASLGQGGKAFF. CDR3 DNA: TGTGCCAGCTTAGGACAGGGTGGGAAAGCTTTCTTT.

This sequence joins TRBV6-1 and TRBJ2-5; D is perhaps TRBD1 (7 bases). V was trimmed by 0 bases and J by 11 bases, leaving 16 bases between them. Germline CDR1 and CDR2: MNHNS and SASEGT. The length of the CDR3 is 14 residues. CDR3: CASSEASGGGQQYF. The CDR3 DNA reads as TGTGCCAGCAGTGAAGCAAGTGGAGGGGGCCAGCAGTACTTC.

This clone is a singleton in its sample. The genes are TRBV6-1 and TRBJ1-1, with 11 bases identical to TRBD1. Trimming removed 8 bases from V and 3 bases from J; junction bases left unmatched: 8. The CDR3 loop spans 15 amino acids. The V gene's germline CDR1 is MNHNS and CDR2 SASEGT. As DNA, the CDR3 is TGTGCCAGCGAAGGACAGGGGGCGCAGGACACTGAAGCTTTCTTT. The encoded protein is CASEGQGAQDTEAFF.

CDR3 DNA sequence: TGTGCCAGCTCACCACCGGCAGGGGAAGGCTACACCTTC. This gives the protein CASSPPAGEGYTF. This chain joins TRBV18 and TRBJ1-2, with a possible D match to TRBD1 (6 bases). This CDR3 contains 13 residues. V lost 0 bases and J 8 bases, leaving 10 bases between the germline ends. CDR1 KGHSH and CDR2 LQKENI come from the germline V gene.

The chain employs TRBV5-1 and TRBJ2-1; TRBD2 matches at 11 bases. This CDR3 region has 14 residues. After removal of 0 bases from V and 13 bases from J, the junction contained 6 bases not matched to a gene. Germline-derived CDR1 and CDR2 are SGHRS and YFSETQ. CDR3 nucleotides: TGCGCCAGCAGCTTGGTTGGGACTAGCGGAAAACAGTTCTTC. This codes for CASSLVGTSGKQFF.